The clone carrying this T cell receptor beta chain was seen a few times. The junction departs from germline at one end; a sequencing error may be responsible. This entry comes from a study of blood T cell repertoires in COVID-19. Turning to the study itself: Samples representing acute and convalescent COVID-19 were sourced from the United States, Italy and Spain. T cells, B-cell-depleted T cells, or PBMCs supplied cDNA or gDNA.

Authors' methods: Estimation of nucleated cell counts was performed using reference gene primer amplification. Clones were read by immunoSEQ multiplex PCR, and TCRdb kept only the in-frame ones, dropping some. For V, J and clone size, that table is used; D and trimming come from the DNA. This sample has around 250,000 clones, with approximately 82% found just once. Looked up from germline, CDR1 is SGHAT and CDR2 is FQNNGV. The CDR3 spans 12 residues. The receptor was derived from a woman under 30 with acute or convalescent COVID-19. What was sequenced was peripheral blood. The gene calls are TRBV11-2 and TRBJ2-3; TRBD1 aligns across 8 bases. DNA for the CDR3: TGTGCCAGCAGCTTAAAGGGGACAGGTAGACATTTT. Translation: CASSLKGTGRHF.